One and the same sample provided the 28 T cell receptor beta chains below, sequenced in a study of CD8 T cells in ankylosing spondylitis. A single record per CDR3 protein comes from TCRdb applying MiXCR to the 5' RACE reads. The table shows around 130,000 distinct CDR3 sequences, with roughly 8.8% occurring only once. Material: blood, either unsorted or a sorted T cell fraction (not recorded which). The receptors come from a male donor with ankylosing spondylitis or in good health (not recorded which).

This clonotype was detected ten times or more. The chain joins TRBV12-3 or TRBV12-4 to TRBJ2-5; no clear D gene. The CDR3 is made up of 14 amino acids. V lost 1 base, J lost 2 bases, and 8 bases lay in between. The chain's CDR3 is CASSLGQEQETQYF. CDR3 DNA: TGTGCCAGCAGTTTAGGGCAGGAGCAAGAGACCCAGTACTTC.

This clonotype was detected only a few times. The chain combines TRBV18 with TRBJ2-3, with 7 bases matching TRBD2. The trim removed 3 bases at V and 8 bases at J, leaving 5 bases unmatched. CDR3 length: 13 amino acids. CDR1 KGHSH and CDR2 LQKENI come from the germline V gene. CDR3 amino acids: CASSPSTSTTQYF. CDR3 DNA: TGTGCCAGCTCACCCTCGACTAGCACTACGCAGTATTTT. Together with reference TRBV18 and TRBJ2-3, the CDR3 gives the full variable domain: NAGVMQNPRHLVRRRGQEARLRCSPMKGHSHVYWYRQLPEEGLKFMVYLQKENIIDESGMPKERFSAEFPKEGPSILRIQQVVRGDSAAYFCASSPSTSTTQYFGPGTRLTVL.

J is TRBJ2-4 and V is TRBV20-1, with 7 bases fitting TRBD1. The V gene's germline CDR1 is DFQATT and CDR2 SNEGSKA (reference sequence). The CDR3 spans 21 residues. V dropped 0 bases and J dropped 1; count of bases not matched to a gene: 21. CDR3 residues: CSARDLSTPPTGAVAKNIQYF. CDR3 DNA: TGCAGTGCTAGAGATCTATCGACCCCACCTACAGGGGCCGTGGCCAAAAACATTCAGTACTTC.

This clonotype was seen repeatedly, ten times or more. The chain is built from TRBV7-2 and TRBJ1-5, with D hard to call. This CDR3 comprises 12 residues. V was trimmed by 0 bases and J by 4 bases, leaving 1 base between them. Germline CDR1 SGHTA, CDR2 FQGNSA. CDR3 sequence: CASSLANQPQHF. The CDR3 DNA sequence: TGTGCCAGCAGCTTAGCGAATCAGCCCCAGCATTTT.

The chain couples TRBV20-1 to TRBJ2-7, with D possibly matching TRBD2 (6 bases). CDR1 is DFQATT and CDR2 is SNEGSKA in the germline V gene (reference sequence). The CDR3 runs to 16 residues. V lost 0 bases and J lost 3, with 18 bases in between. For the CDR3, the DNA is TGCAGTGCTAGAGACCCGTTCGGGGGATCTTTCTACGAGCAGTACTTC. This translates into CSARDPFGGSFYEQYF.

In its sample, this clonotype was seen many times. V and J are TRBV5-1 and TRBJ2-5; 7 bases line up with TRBD2. The CDR3 length is 14 residues. Germline values: CDR1 SGHRS, CDR2 YFSETQ. V shed 3 bases and J 0 bases; nucleotides not matched to a gene: 2. The CDR3 loop reads CASSSSGDQETQYF. The CDR3 coding sequence is TGCGCCAGCAGCTCGAGCGGGGACCAAGAGACCCAGTACTTC.

Remarks on this clonotype: Since a much larger clone is just one base distant, this may be a read error. The J gene is TRBJ2-2, the V gene TRBV29-1; 9 bases map to TRBD1. The length of the CDR3 is 14 residues. The germline gives CDR1 SQVTM, CDR2 ANQGSEA. V lost 6 bases and J lost 5; bases outside the gene matches: 7. CDR3 in DNA: TGCAGCGTGTGGGGACAGGGACGGACCGGGGAGCTGTTTTTT. It specifies CSVWGQGRTGELFF.

Ten or more counts support this clonotype. The J gene is TRBJ1-1, the V gene TRBV29-1; D perhaps matches TRBD1 (5 bases). The CDR3 is made up of 13 amino acids. V lost 4 bases to trimming and J lost 1 base, with 10 bases between them. Germline V gene sequence: CDR1 SQVTM, CDR2 ANQGSEA. The CDR3 loop reads CSVGIQANTEAFF. The CDR3 bases are TGCAGCGTTGGAATACAGGCGAACACTGAAGCTTTCTTT.

This clonotype appeared many times. A read error may produce the germline difference seen at one junction end. This chain uses TRBV12-3 or TRBV12-4 with TRBJ1-1, with D unresolved. The CDR3 length is 16 residues. CDR3 sequence: CASSLLLREPHASGVF. The CDR3 nucleotides are TGTGCCAGCAGTTTACTTCTTCGGGAGCCCCATGCATCGGGTGTCTTT.

This clonotype was detected many times. J is TRBJ2-5 and V is TRBV14, with a tentative D call TRBD2 (6 bases). CDR1 and CDR2 from the germline V gene are SGHDN and FVKESK. V was clipped by 2 bases and J by 2 bases, with 9 bases between them. There are 14 residues in the CDR3. The CDR3, as DNA: TGTGCCAGCAGCCAACGGGGACTTCAAGAGACCCAGTACTTC. It is translated as CASSQRGLQETQYF.

The J gene is TRBJ2-7, the V gene TRBV18; no firm D call. Trimming took 2 bases from V and 5 from J, leaving 7 bases between them. The CDR3 contains 12 residues. Germline V lookup: CDR1 KGHSH, CDR2 LQKENI. DNA of the CDR3: TGTGCCAGCTCACCATCCCGTGACGAGCAGTACTTC. This gives the protein CASSPSRDEQYF.

This clonotype was found a few times. The chain is built from TRBV7-9 and TRBJ2-7; the D gene is possibly TRBD2 (6 bases). This CDR3 spans 15 amino acids. Germline V gene data show CDR1 as SEHNR and CDR2 as FQNEAQ (reference sequence). Between the trimmed V and J ends, which lost 3 bases and 3 bases, there was a span of 15 bases. The CDR3 reads CASSFQDGGLYEQYF. The CDR3 DNA sequence: TGTGCCAGCAGCTTTCAAGACGGAGGGCTCTACGAGCAGTACTTC. Variable domain in full (rest from reference TRBV7-9 and TRBJ2-7): DTGVSQNPRHKITKRGQNVTFRCDPISEHNRLYWYRQTLGQGPEFLTYFQNEAQLEKSRLLSDRFSAERPKGSFSTLEIQRTEQGDSAMYLCASSFQDGGLYEQYFGPGTRLTVT.

This clonotype was observed at least ten times. This rearrangement joins TRBV20-1 to TRBJ1-1; D is uncertain. Germline values: CDR1 DFQATT, CDR2 SNEGSKA (reference sequence). V dropped 7 bases and J dropped 11 bases, with 14 bases sitting between them. This CDR3 is built from 10 residues. The CDR3: CSVLTVLAFF. DNA for the CDR3: TGCAGTGTTTTAACAGTCCTCGCTTTCTTT.

This clonotype was seen many times. In nucleotides, the CDR3 is TGTGCCAGCAGACCGGGACAGTCTGGAAACACCATATATTTT. It translates to CASRPGQSGNTIYF. V is TRBV19 and J is TRBJ1-3, with 7 positions matching TRBD1. Germline CDR1 and CDR2: LNHDA and SQIVND (reference sequence). J lost 1 base, V lost 9 bases, and 6 bases had no gene match. There are 14 residues in the CDR3. Drawing the rest from reference TRBV19 and TRBJ1-3, the complete variable domain is DGGITQSPKYLFRKEGQNVTLSCEQNLNHDAMYWYRQDPGQGLRLIYYSQIVNDFQKGDIAEGYSVSREKKESFPLTVTSAQKNPTAFYLCASRPGQSGNTIYFGEGSWLTVV.

This clonotype was observed at least ten times. The rearrangement links TRBV27 to TRBJ1-2, with 9 bases aligning to TRBD1. Germline V CDR1 and CDR2: MNHEY, SMNVEV (reference sequence). Trimming removed 6 bases from V and 5 bases from J; junction bases left unmatched: 13. The CDR3 is made up of 16 amino acids. The CDR3 is CASRGIQGALWYGYTF. DNA of the CDR3: TGTGCCAGCAGGGGAATACAGGGGGCGCTTTGGTATGGCTACACCTTC.

This clonotype was seen repeatedly, ten times or more. The CDR3 DNA sequence: TGCAGCGCGGTCCCACTAGATACGCAGTATTTT. Residues: CSAVPLDTQYF. J is TRBJ2-3 and V is TRBV29-1; D is unresolved. CDR1 is SQVTM and CDR2 is ANQGSEA in the germline V gene. This CDR3 has 11 amino acids. V lost 7 bases to trimming and J lost 5 bases, with 10 bases between them.

In this sample, this clonotype turned up many times. This chain uses TRBV19 with TRBJ1-1, with a tentative D call TRBD1 (6 bases). CDR3 length: 14 amino acids. Germline V CDR1 and CDR2: LNHDA, SQIVND (reference sequence). V dropped 7 bases and J dropped 3 bases, with 15 bases sitting between them. The CDR3 sequence: CASKAGVRDTEAFF. The CDR3 DNA sequence: TGTGCCAGTAAGGCAGGGGTTCGTGACACTGAAGCTTTCTTT.

This clonotype was observed at least ten times. The rearrangement joins TRBV12-3 or TRBV12-4 to TRBJ2-7; D unresolved. V was shortened by 3 bases and J by 0 bases, with 3 bases between the two germline ends. The CDR3 has 12 amino acids. The CDR3 loop is CASSFDSYEQYF. CDR3 coding DNA: TGTGCCAGCAGTTTCGACTCCTACGAGCAGTACTTC.

Many counts were recorded for this clonotype. V gene TRBV5-1 combines with J gene TRBJ2-1; 10 bases map to TRBD2. Germline CDR1 and CDR2: SGHRS and YFSETQ. V trimming: 6 bases; J trimming: 8 bases; junction bases outside the gene matches: 11. The CDR3 is 15 amino acids. The CDR3 region has the DNA TGCGCCAGCACTACCCTAGCGGGGGACGCCCATGAGCAGTTCTTC. It encodes CASTTLAGDAHEQFF.

Many counts were recorded for this clonotype. This chain joins TRBV6-2 or TRBV6-3 and TRBJ2-3; a weak D match, TRBD2 (6 bases). With 4 bases removed from V and 4 bases from J, the gap between germline ends came to 12 bases. The CDR3 spans 14 residues. The germline gives CDR1 MNHEY, CDR2 SVGEGT. The CDR3 here is CASSSLRGADTQYF. In DNA, the CDR3 is TGTGCCAGCAGTTCCCTGCGGGGCGCAGATACGCAGTATTTT.

This clonotype was detected only a few times. This chain connects TRBV25-1 to TRBJ2-3, with D perhaps TRBD1 (5 bases). Germline lookup yields CDR1 MGHDK and CDR2 SYGVNS. The length of the CDR3 is 12 residues. The V gene lost 8 bases and the J gene lost 8 bases, with 14 bases spanning the gap. CDR3 residues: CASRSGLGTQYF. The CDR3 DNA is TGTGCCAGCCGTTCAGGGCTCGGTACGCAGTATTTT.

Ten or more counts support this clonotype. The CDR3 region is CSVENSTVGTYEQYF. For the CDR3, the DNA is TGCAGCGTTGAAAATTCCACAGTAGGAACCTACGAGCAGTACTTC. The chain combines TRBV29-1 with TRBJ2-7; D ambiguous. CDR1 SQVTM and CDR2 ANQGSEA come from the germline V gene. This CDR3 has 15 residues. V was cut by 2 bases and J by 2 bases, with 16 bases left in between.

Many counts were recorded for this clonotype. V and J are TRBV20-1 and TRBJ1-1; D is ambiguous. Germline CDR1 DFQATT, CDR2 SNEGSKA (reference sequence). V lost 0 bases to trimming and J lost 5 bases, with 10 bases between them. This CDR3 has 13 amino acids. As DNA, the CDR3 is TGCAGTGCTAGAGATCTAAGAGGGACTGAAGCTTTCTTT. Protein product: CSARDLRGTEAFF.

This clonotype appeared a few times. J is TRBJ2-5 and V is TRBV5-1; D is unresolved. This CDR3 comprises 14 residues. The germline V gene encodes CDR1 SGHRS and CDR2 YFSETQ. V was trimmed by 0 bases and J by 1 base, leaving 7 bases between them. The CDR3 DNA reads as TGCGCCAGCAGCTTGGCTGTAGGCCAAGAGACCCAGTACTTC. It translates to CASSLAVGQETQYF.

This clonotype has at least ten counts. The chain employs TRBV29-1 and TRBJ2-3; D tentatively fits TRBD1 or TRBD2 (5 bases each). Germline values: CDR1 SQVTM, CDR2 ANQGSEA. With 3 bases removed from V and 2 bases from J, the gap between germline ends came to 12 bases. The CDR3 contains 14 residues. The CDR3 bases are TGCAGCGTTGATGAGGGGTGGGACACAGATACGCAGTATTTT. This encodes CSVDEGWDTDTQYF.

This chain links TRBV6-2 or TRBV6-3 with TRBJ2-7; weak D call: TRBD2 (6 bases). The CDR3 consists of 15 residues. The V and J ends lost 4 bases and 0 bases respectively, with 13 bases between them. Germline assignment: CDR1 MNHEY and CDR2 SVGEGT. CDR3 in amino acids: CASSSPAGSSYEQYF. The CDR3 nucleotides are TGTGCCAGCAGTTCCCCCGCCGGGAGCTCCTACGAGCAGTACTTC.

This clonotype showed up many times. This rearrangement joins TRBV18 to TRBJ2-1; TRBD2 might be the D (5 bases). Between the trimmed V and J ends, which lost 2 bases and 7 bases, there was a span of 18 bases. Germline CDR1 reads KGHSH; CDR2 reads LQKENI. The CDR3 runs 16 residues. CDR3 in amino acids: CASSPSRVQTWNEQFF. CDR3 DNA sequence: TGTGCCAGCTCACCATCGCGGGTTCAAACTTGGAATGAGCAGTTCTTC.

This clonotype was seen at least ten times. The chain uses TRBV4-2 and TRBJ2-3, with 11 bases identical to TRBD1. The length of the CDR3 is 17 residues. V lost 4 bases and J lost 1; bases outside the gene matches: 7. Germline-derived CDR1 and CDR2 are LGHNA and YNFKEQ. The DNA for the CDR3 is TGTGCCAGCAGCCGGCGGGACAGGGGGTTTGGCACAGATACGCAGTATTTT. Amino acid sequence: CASSRRDRGFGTDTQYF.